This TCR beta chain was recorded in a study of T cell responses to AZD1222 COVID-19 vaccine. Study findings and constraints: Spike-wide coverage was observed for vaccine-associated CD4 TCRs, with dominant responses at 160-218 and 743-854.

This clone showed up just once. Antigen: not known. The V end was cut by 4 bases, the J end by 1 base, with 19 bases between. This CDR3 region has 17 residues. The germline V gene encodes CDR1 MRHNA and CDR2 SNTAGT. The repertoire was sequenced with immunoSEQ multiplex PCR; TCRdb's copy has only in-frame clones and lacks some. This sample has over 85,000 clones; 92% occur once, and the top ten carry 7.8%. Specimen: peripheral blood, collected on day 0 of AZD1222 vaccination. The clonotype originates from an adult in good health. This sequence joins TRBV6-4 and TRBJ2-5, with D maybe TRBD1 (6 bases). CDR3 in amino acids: CASSGRTVSDSQETQYF. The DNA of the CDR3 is TGTGCCAGCAGTGGACGCACCGTTTCGGACAGCCAAGAGACCCAGTACTTC.